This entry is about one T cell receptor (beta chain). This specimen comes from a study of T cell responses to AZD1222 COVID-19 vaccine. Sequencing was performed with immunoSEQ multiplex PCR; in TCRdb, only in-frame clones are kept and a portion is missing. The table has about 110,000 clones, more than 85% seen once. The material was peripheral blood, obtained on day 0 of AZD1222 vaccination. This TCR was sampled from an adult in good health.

The CDR3 region is CASSFGLPGEQYF. DNA for the CDR3: TGTGCCAGCAGCTTCGGCCTCCCGGGAGAGCAGTACTTC. The gene calls are TRBV7-3 and TRBJ2-7; tentatively, D is TRBD2 (5 bases). With 3 bases removed from V and 7 bases from J, the gap between germline ends came to 13 bases. CDR1 and CDR2 from the germline V gene are SGHTA and FQGTGA. CDR3 length: 13 amino acids.